A selection of T cell receptor beta chains follows, all from one sample in a study of blood T cell repertoires in COVID-19. The data were produced by immunoSEQ multiplex PCR, yet TCRdb's version contains in-frame clones alone and is incomplete. Of about 370,000 clones listed, roughly 90% are singletons. Sequences were obtained from PBMCs or T cells enriched from blood (not recorded which). These receptors all stem from a woman between 35 and 50 years old who had been exposed to COVID-19. CDR3s include the opening cysteine and the closing phenylalanine or tryptophan. A D gene is named only where the DNA matches it firmly. Size tells how often a clone was seen (once, few, many) or the class of an expanded clone, and some rows leave it out.

v_gene	j_gene	abundance	d_gene	CDR3nt	CDR3aa
TRBV3-1/TRBV3-2	TRBJ2-1	-	TRBD2	TGTGCCAGCAGCGCGACACCAACTAGCGGACTCTACAATGAGCAGTTCTTC	CASSATPTSGLYNEQFF
TRBV7-8	TRBJ2-1	-	TRBD2	TGTGCCAGCAGCTCTGTGGGAGGGCCTGGTGAGCAGTTCTTC	CASSSVGGPGEQFF
TRBV27	TRBJ1-5	-	-	TGTGCCAGCAGTTTAGGGGGGGGGAGCAATCAGCCCCAGCATTTT	CASSLGGGSNQPQHF
TRBV5-5	TRBJ1-5	-	-	TGTGCCAGCAGCTTGGCCGGACAGCTTGGCTCGCCCCAGCATTTT	CASSLAGQLGSPQHF
TRBV24-1	TRBJ2-5	-	TRBD1	TGTGCCACCAGTGACCCTAAACCAGGGGGCGGAGAGACCCAGTACTTC	CATSDPKPGGGETQYF
TRBV12-5	TRBJ1-3	-	TRBD1	TGTGCTAGTGGTTCCTACAGGGGGGGAAACACCATATATTTT	CASGSYRGGNTIYF
TRBV5-4	TRBJ1-2	-	-	TGTGCCAGCAGCATCCTGGAGGGCCTTGGGACGGTAAACTATGGCTACACCTTC	CASSILEGLGTVNYGYTF
TRBV18	TRBJ2-4	-	TRBD2	TGTGCCAGCTCATCGACTCCTGACTCTAGCGGAGGGAGAAACATTCAGTACTTC	CASSSTPDSSGGRNIQYF
TRBV19	TRBJ1-3	-	TRBD1	TGTGCCAGTAGTAACCCCAGACAGGGGGCTTCCGGAAACACCATATATTTT	CASSNPRQGASGNTIYF
TRBV20-1	TRBJ2-1	-	-	TGCAGTGCTAGTCCTGTGAGCTCCTACAATGAGCAGTTCTTC	CSASPVSSYNEQFF
TRBV14	TRBJ1-6	-	-	TGTGCCAGCAGCCTCGAAAGGAGTTCACCCCTCCACTTT	CASSLERSSPLHF
TRBV2	TRBJ1-4	-	-	TGTGCCAGCACCGAATTGGGGGGTTGGAATGAAAAACTGTTTTTT	CASTELGGWNEKLFF
TRBV24-1	TRBJ2-1	-	-	TGTGCCACCAGTGATGGGGGGGCGGGTAGGAATGAGCAGTTCTTC	CATSDGGAGRNEQFF
TRBV12-5	TRBJ2-1	-	-	TGTGCTAGTGGTCCCGACAGCTCCTACAATGAGCAGTTCTTC	CASGPDSSYNEQFF
TRBV6-2/TRBV6-3	TRBJ2-1	-	TRBD2	TGTGCCAGCAGTCGGCGGGAGTCCTACTTGGATGAGCAGTTCTTC	CASSRRESYLDEQFF
TRBV24-1	TRBJ1-1	few	-	TGTGCCACCAGTGATAATCAGGTTTTTGCTGAAGCTTTCTTT	CATSDNQVFAEAFF
TRBV12-3/TRBV12-4	TRBJ2-7	-	-	TGTGCCAGCAGTTCAGCATTTCGCGACGAGCAGTACTTC	CASSSAFRDEQYF
TRBV5-1	TRBJ1-4	-	TRBD1	TGCGCCAGCAGCCCTGACAGGGGAAAACTGTTTTTT	CASSPDRGKLFF
TRBV24-1	TRBJ2-5	-	TRBD2	TGTGCCACCAGTGATTTCGGGACTATCGGGGGGACCCAGTACTTC	CATSDFGTIGGTQYF
TRBV2	TRBJ2-2	-	-	TGTGCCAGCAGTGACAGGGCGAGGAATTTTAACACCGGGGAGCTGTTTTTT	CASSDRARNFNTGELFF
TRBV5-6	TRBJ1-6	-	-	TGTGCCAGCAGCTTCAGTGGCAGGGGTCTCTCTAATTCACCCCTCCACTTT	CASSFSGRGLSNSPLHF
TRBV5-5	TRBJ2-5	-	TRBD2	TGTGCCAGCAGCCCGGGACTAGGGACAGAGACCCAGTACTTC	CASSPGLGTETQYF
TRBV27	TRBJ1-1	-	-	TGTGCCAGCAGTAGAACGGACAGCGGGAACACTGAAGCTTTCTTT	CASSRTDSGNTEAFF
TRBV6-5	TRBJ2-7	-	-	TGTGCCAGCAGTAGCCTCCCTCTTATAAGTGAGCAGTACTTC	CASSSLPLISEQYF
TRBV12-5	TRBJ1-1	-	-	TGTGCTAGTGGTTTTTTAGTAGAGGACACTGAAGCTTTCTTT	CASGFLVEDTEAFF
TRBV7-2	TRBJ1-2	-	TRBD1	TGTGCCAGCAGCTACAGGGGTTTCTATGGCTACACCTTC	CASSYRGFYGYTF
TRBV29-1	TRBJ2-3	-	TRBD2	TGCAGCGTGTTGAGCGGGAGAGGGACAGATACGCAGTATTTT	CSVLSGRGTDTQYF
TRBV6-2/TRBV6-3	TRBJ2-5	-	TRBD2	TGTGCCAGCAGCTACTACGGGACTAGCACGAAAGAGACCCAGTACTTC	CASSYYGTSTKETQYF
TRBV6-1	TRBJ2-6	-	-	TGTGCCAGCAGTGAAGGGCTCTCTGGGGCCAACGTCCCGACTTTC	CASSEGLSGANVPTF
TRBV6-5	TRBJ1-2	-	-	TGTGCCAGCAGTTACTCGGCCAACTATGGCTACACCTTC	CASSYSANYGYTF
TRBV29-1	TRBJ1-1	once	-	TGCAGCGTTGTTGGACACCTGAACACTGAAGCTTTCTTT	CSVVGHLNTEAFF
TRBV9	TRBJ2-2	-	TRBD2	TGTGCCAGCAGCCCTAGCGGGAGTCATACCGGGGAGCTGTTTTTT	CASSPSGSHTGELFF
TRBV18	TRBJ2-7	-	TRBD1	TGTGCCAGCTCGGTCGACAGGGGGCAGCCCTACGAGCAGTACTTC	CASSVDRGQPYEQYF
TRBV30	TRBJ1-3	-	-	TGTGCCTGGAGCCCCCCAGGTTTCGGTGGAAACACCATATATTTT	CAWSPPGFGGNTIYF
TRBV5-1	TRBJ2-7	-	-	TGCGCCAGCAGCTTGGCCTCCGGGACCTACGAGCAGTACTTC	CASSLASGTYEQYF
TRBV10-1	TRBJ2-1	-	-	TGCGCCAGCAGTCCGGCGGCTAGCTCCTACAATGAGCAGTTCTTC	CASSPAASSYNEQFF
TRBV18	TRBJ1-4	-	TRBD1	TGTGCCAGCTCGCCTAACAGGGGGTCTAGTGAAAAACTGTTTTTT	CASSPNRGSSEKLFF
TRBV5-4	TRBJ2-7	-	TRBD1	TGTGCCAGCAGCTTGGGCACGGGACAGGGGGCCTACGAGCAGTACTTC	CASSLGTGQGAYEQYF
TRBV5-1	TRBJ1-4	-	-	TGCGCCAGCAGTGAGGGATCAACTAATGAAAAACTGTTTTTT	CASSEGSTNEKLFF
TRBV19	TRBJ1-1	few	-	TGTGCCAGTAGTGCCGTCATTAGCACTGAAGCTTTCTTT	CASSAVISTEAFF
TRBV12-3/TRBV12-4	TRBJ1-2	-	-	TGTGCCAGCAGCCCGTACCCCCCGGATGGCTACACCTTC	CASSPYPPDGYTF
TRBV27	TRBJ1-6	-	-	TGTGCCAGCAGTCCAGGGGTTGGTTCACCCCTCCACTTT	CASSPGVGSPLHF
TRBV12-3/TRBV12-4	TRBJ2-3	once	-	TGTGCCAGCAGTTTAGAAGCCAGGGTAACTCATTTT	CASSLEARVTHF
TRBV6-6	TRBJ2-7	-	-	TGTGCCAGCACCCAAACCGGCGGCCGTTTATTCGAGCAGTACTTC	CASTQTGGRLFEQYF
TRBV30	TRBJ1-1	-	-	TGTGCCTGGACGGCGGGGGTCGGAGCTTTCTTT	CAWTAGVGAFF